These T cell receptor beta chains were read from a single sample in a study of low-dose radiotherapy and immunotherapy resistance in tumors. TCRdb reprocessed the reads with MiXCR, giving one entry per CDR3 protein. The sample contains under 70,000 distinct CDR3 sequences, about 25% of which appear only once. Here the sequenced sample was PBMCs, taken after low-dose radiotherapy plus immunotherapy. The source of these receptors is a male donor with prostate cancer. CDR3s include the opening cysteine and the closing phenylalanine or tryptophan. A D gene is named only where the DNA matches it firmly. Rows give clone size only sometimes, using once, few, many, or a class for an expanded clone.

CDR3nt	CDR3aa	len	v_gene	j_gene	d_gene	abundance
TGCAGTGCTAGTCGGCGGGAGTGGCACAATGAGCAGTTCTTC	CSASRREWHNEQFF	14	TRBV20-1	TRBJ2-1	TRBD2	many
TGCAGCGTTGTAGGACAGGGGAACTCCTACGAGCAGTACTTC	CSVVGQGNSYEQYF	14	TRBV29-1	TRBJ2-7	TRBD1	many
TGTGCCACCGCTGAGGGTGAAGCTTTCTTT	CATAEGEAFF	10	TRBV6-2/TRBV6-3	TRBJ1-1	.	many
TGCAGCGTTCACAGGATCACCGGGGAGCTGTTTTTT	CSVHRITGELFF	12	TRBV29-1	TRBJ2-2	.	.
TGTGCCAGCGGAATGACAGATACGCAGTATTTT	CASGMTDTQYF	11	TRBV27	TRBJ2-3	.	.
TGTGCCAGCAGCCAAGGGACTAGCGGGAGTTATGGCCGACACAATGAGCAGTTCTTC	CASSQGTSGSYGRHNEQFF	19	TRBV14	TRBJ2-1	TRBD2	.
TGTGCCAGCAGCGTACCCGGGACTAGCGGGAGGGTGGAAGATACGCAGTATTTT	CASSVPGTSGRVEDTQYF	18	TRBV9	TRBJ2-3	TRBD2	.
TGCGCCAGCAGCTTCGGCTTGGATGGCAATCAGCCCCAGCATTTT	CASSFGLDGNQPQHF	15	TRBV5-1	TRBJ1-5	.	many
TGCGCCAGCAGCCAAGCCCGGACTAGCGGGCAGTACCAAGAGACCCAGTACTTC	CASSQARTSGQYQETQYF	18	TRBV4-1	TRBJ2-5	TRBD2	.
TGCGCCAGCAGGCGGACAGGATATACTTACAATGAGCAGTTCTTC	CASRRTGYTYNEQFF	15	TRBV4-1	TRBJ2-1	TRBD1	many
TGTGCCAGCAGCCAAGATCCCTTCGGCACAGATACGCAGTATTTT	CASSQDPFGTDTQYF	15	TRBV3-1	TRBJ2-3	.	many
TGCAGTGCTAGTCGGCGGGACTTACCTTACGAGCAGTACTTC	CSASRRDLPYEQYF	14	TRBV20-1	TRBJ2-7	.	many
TGTGCCAGCAGGCCCCAACAGAGCTCCTACAATGAGCAGTTCTTC	CASRPQQSSYNEQFF	15	TRBV6-5	TRBJ2-1	.	many
TGTGCCAGTAGTGCACCGGGACAGGGGGCGGCCGGGGAGCTGTTTTTT	CASSAPGQGAAGELFF	16	TRBV19	TRBJ2-2	TRBD1	many
TGTGCCAGCAGTCCCCAGGGTGCATCTGAAGCTTTCTTT	CASSPQGASEAFF	13	TRBV12-3/TRBV12-4	TRBJ1-1	.	many
TGCAGTGCTGCAAGAGCGGATTGGTACCAAGAGACCCAGTACTTC	CSAARADWYQETQYF	15	TRBV20-1	TRBJ2-5	.	many
TGTGCCAGCAGTCAGAGGACAGGGGGATATCTTGGCTACACCTTC	CASSQRTGGYLGYTF	15	TRBV27	TRBJ1-2	TRBD1	once
TGTGCCAGCAGCGGAGCAGGCGGGGCCGAGCAGTACTTC	CASSGAGGAEQYF	13	TRBV9	TRBJ2-7	.	many
TGTGCCAGCAGTTTCGATGACTCCTACGAGCAGTACTTC	CASSFDDSYEQYF	13	TRBV12-3/TRBV12-4	TRBJ2-7	.	many
TGTGCCAGTAAAACCACCGGGACGGGGGATACGCAGTATTTT	CASKTTGTGDTQYF	14	TRBV19	TRBJ2-3	.	many
TGTGCCAGCAGCCATAGGGCCACGGCCAAACTGTTTTTT	CASSHRATAKLFF	13	TRBV7-2	TRBJ1-4	.	.
TGTGCCAGCAGCAAAATAGGCCCGTGGGGGTCTAACTATGGCTACACCTTC	CASSKIGPWGSNYGYTF	17	TRBV21-1	TRBJ1-2	.	many
TGTGCCAGCAGCCAAGAAGTCCGGGGGAGCTCCTACGAGCAGTACTTC	CASSQEVRGSSYEQYF	16	TRBV3-1	TRBJ2-7	.	many
TGTGCCAGCAGCTACGGGACAGGACAAGAGACCCAGTACTTC	CASSYGTGQETQYF	14	TRBV7-9	TRBJ2-5	TRBD1	.
TGCGCCAGCAGCCCTTCGCCCGGACGGGATAACTATGGCTACACCTTC	CASSPSPGRDNYGYTF	16	TRBV5-1	TRBJ1-2	.	few
TGTGCCAGCAGAAGACAGCTTGGGGAGACCCAGTACTTC	CASRRQLGETQYF	13	TRBV6-2/TRBV6-3	TRBJ2-5	.	many
TGCGCCAGCAGCTTGGGGTTCGGGGGCGCCGGGGAGCTGTTTTTT	CASSLGFGGAGELFF	15	TRBV5-1	TRBJ2-2	.	many
TGTGCCAGCAGCGCCCCAGGGCCCCAGATTAATCCGTACTTC	CASSAPGPQINPYF	14	TRBV3-1	TRBJ1-2	.	few
TGTGCCAGCAGCTACACAGGGGGGTCATACGAGCAGTACTTC	CASSYTGGSYEQYF	14	TRBV7-2	TRBJ2-7	TRBD1	many
TGTGCCAGCAGCTTAGCTCTAGCGGGGGGCCGAGAGACCCAGTACTTC	CASSLALAGGRETQYF	16	TRBV11-2	TRBJ2-5	TRBD2	many
TGTGCCAGCAGTTTAGCGGGGGGGGGCAATCAGCCCCAGCATTTT	CASSLAGGGNQPQHF	15	TRBV12-3/TRBV12-4	TRBJ1-5	.	many
TGTGCCAGCTCACCACCGGGGATCACCTATAATTCACCCCTCCACTTT	CASSPPGITYNSPLHF	16	TRBV18	TRBJ1-6	.	many
TGTGCCAGCAGCCTGGACGGCAGTTCCTACGAGCAGTACTTC	CASSLDGSSYEQYF	14	TRBV12-3/TRBV12-4	TRBJ2-7	.	many
TGTGCCAGTAGTACTCGGATGGCGGGCTACGAGCAGTACTTC	CASSTRMAGYEQYF	14	TRBV19	TRBJ2-7	.	many
TGTGCCAGCAGCGACCGGGACAGGGAACGGGAAAAACTGTTTTTT	CASSDRDREREKLFF	15	TRBV6-5	TRBJ1-4	TRBD1	many
TGTGCCAGCAGCATCTCCTCCGATCCCCTCACTAGCAATCAGCCCCAGCATTTT	CASSISSDPLTSNQPQHF	18	TRBV21-1	TRBJ1-5	.	many
TGCGCCAGCAGCTTGGCAGGGACTAGCGGGGGTCTGGAGACCCAGTACTTC	CASSLAGTSGGLETQYF	17	TRBV5-1	TRBJ2-5	TRBD2	.
TGCGCCAGCAGCTTGGGGTTCGCGAACACCGGGGAGCTGTTTTTT	CASSLGFANTGELFF	15	TRBV5-1	TRBJ2-2	.	many
TGCGCCAGCAGGACTAGCATGGAGATAGATACGCAGTATTTT	CASRTSMEIDTQYF	14	TRBV5-1	TRBJ2-3	TRBD2	many
TGTGCCAGCAGTCCCCCGGCTAGCGGGGGGGTTTCGCGAGAGACCCAGTACTTC	CASSPPASGGVSRETQYF	18	TRBV2	TRBJ2-5	TRBD2	many
TGCGCCAGCAGTCATGGAGAGGCTAATGAAAAACTGTTTTTT	CASSHGEANEKLFF	14	TRBV23-1	TRBJ1-4	.	.
TGTGCCAGCCATCAATACCGCCTGGGGGGCATGTACAATGAGCAGTTCTTC	CASHQYRLGGMYNEQFF	17	TRBV12-3/TRBV12-4	TRBJ2-1	.	many
TGTGCCAGCGGGAGCACCAGCAGGTGGGACAGGGCTTGCGGGGACGAGCAGTACTTC	CASGSTSRWDRACGDEQYF	19	TRBV3-1	TRBJ2-7	TRBD1	many
TGTGCCAGCAGTTTAAGAACGGGAACCGGGACAGGGCTCACTGAAGCTTTCTTT	CASSLRTGTGTGLTEAFF	18	TRBV12-3/TRBV12-4	TRBJ1-1	TRBD1	.
TGCGCCAGCGGTCATGGACTAGCGGGAGGCCCACCTAGCACAGATACGCAGTATTTT	CASGHGLAGGPPSTDTQYF	19	TRBV5-1	TRBJ2-3	TRBD2	.
TGTGCCAGCAGCCAGGAGGGGACCGAAGAGACCCAGTACTTC	CASSQEGTEETQYF	14	TRBV3-1	TRBJ2-5	.	many
TGTGCCAGCAGCCTAGCACAGGGGACCTACAATGAGCAGTTCTTC	CASSLAQGTYNEQFF	15	TRBV7-2	TRBJ2-1	TRBD1	few
TGCGCCAGCAGCTTGGACCTAGCGGGAGTTAGGGAGCAGTTCTTC	CASSLDLAGVREQFF	15	TRBV5-1	TRBJ2-1	TRBD2	many
TGTGCTAGCAGCGAAGGCAGCAGGGTTGGCGAAAAACTGTTTTTT	CASSEGSRVGEKLFF	15	TRBV7-7	TRBJ1-4	.	many
TGTGCCAGCAGTTTCCGGACAGGGCACACAGATACGCAGTATTTT	CASSFRTGHTDTQYF	15	TRBV28	TRBJ2-3	TRBD1	many
TGCGCCAGCAGTCAATCCCAGGGGGGGCCGGAGACCCAGTACTTC	CASSQSQGGPETQYF	15	TRBV23-1	TRBJ2-5	.	.
TGTGCCAGTAGTCGTGGGACTGGGGCTACAGATACGCAGTATTTT	CASSRGTGATDTQYF	15	TRBV19	TRBJ2-3	.	many
TGTGCCAGCAGTTACTCGACCGGGGTTGGAAACACCATATATTTT	CASSYSTGVGNTIYF	15	TRBV6-6	TRBJ1-3	.	many
TGTGCCAGCAGCCTGTCCAGGGCCTACGAGCAGTACTTC	CASSLSRAYEQYF	13	TRBV3-1	TRBJ2-7	.	many
TGTGCCAGCAGTTACTACGGACGGCAGGGGGGCGAAAAACTGTTTTTT	CASSYYGRQGGEKLFF	16	TRBV6-6	TRBJ1-4	TRBD1	.
TGTGCTAGTGGTTCCCGAGGTCGGGAGACCCAGTACTTC	CASGSRGRETQYF	13	TRBV12-5	TRBJ2-5	.	many
TGCGCCAGCAGTCGGACATCTGGGAACACCGGGGAGCTGTTTTTT	CASSRTSGNTGELFF	15	TRBV5-1	TRBJ2-2	.	many